This T cell receptor (beta chain) was found in a study of cytomegalovirus exposure and HLA in healthy donors. Study observations and caveats: A later analysis linked some 17,000 TCR beta sequences to HLA alleles at 0.05 false discovery rate. Specificity of a few CMV-associated chains for CMV antigens was verified in vitro. Solely CMV serostatus was available to characterize immune exposure.

In the case of this clone: The antigen is not known.

Amplification used 60 Vbeta primers and 13 Jbeta primers. Assay: immunoSEQ multiplex PCR; the TCRdb copy retains only in-frame clones and omits some. The sample holds about 160,000 clones, roughly 80% seen once. The CDR3 runs to 15 residues. Trimming pared 3 bases from V and 4 bases from J, leaving 12 bases between. The V gene's germline CDR1 is MGHDK and CDR2 SYGVNS. Sequences were obtained from PBMCs. This rearrangement joins TRBV25-1 to TRBJ2-2, with a weak D call TRBD2 (5 bases). This sequence was found in a girl aged 2-10 years in good health and CMV-seropositive. Here the CDR3 reads CASSDSGVLTGELFF. The CDR3 nucleotides are TGTGCCAGCAGTGATTCCGGGGTCCTCACCGGGGAGCTGTTTTTT.